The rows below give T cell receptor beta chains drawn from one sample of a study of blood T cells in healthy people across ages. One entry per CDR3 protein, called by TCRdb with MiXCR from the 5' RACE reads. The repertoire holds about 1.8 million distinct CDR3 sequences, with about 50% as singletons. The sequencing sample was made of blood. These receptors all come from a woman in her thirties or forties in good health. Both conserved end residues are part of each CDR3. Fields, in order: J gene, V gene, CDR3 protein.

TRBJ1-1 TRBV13 CASSPSWAEMNTEAFF
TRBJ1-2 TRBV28 CACGGLPSNYGYTF
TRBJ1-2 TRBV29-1 CSVDTTDYGYTF
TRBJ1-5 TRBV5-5 CASSFRDYRDSNSNQPQHF
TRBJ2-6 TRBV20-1 CSAPGTSGANVLTF
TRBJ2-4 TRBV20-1 CSARDKIVLAKNIQYF
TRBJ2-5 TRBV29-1 CSVDETQYF
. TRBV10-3 CAISESLAGPSYNEQYF
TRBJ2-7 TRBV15 CATSSYGGAPYEQYF
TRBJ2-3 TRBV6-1 CASRWTGRDTQYF
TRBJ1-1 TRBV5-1 CASSSNPGQGAFSEAFF
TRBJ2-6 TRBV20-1 CSAREGPGGQSGANVLTF
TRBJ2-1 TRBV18 CASSQGRHNNEQFF
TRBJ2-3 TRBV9 CASSVSAGVSDTQYF
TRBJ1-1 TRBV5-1 CASSPRSGVGDTEAFF
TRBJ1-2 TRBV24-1 CATRDPGTGANYGYTF
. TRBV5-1 CASSLPGLAGGSKNIQYF